Listed here are 2 T cell receptor beta chains from one sample, sequenced in a study of blood T cell repertoires in COVID-19. TCRdb's table, derived via immunoSEQ multiplex PCR, lists solely in-frame clones and lacks some. Of some 150,000 clones listed, around 79% were seen once; the top ten hold roughly 5.2%. Input material: peripheral blood. The receptor set was obtained from a woman aged 70-85 years with COVID-19, enrolled during active disease.

The CDR3 region has the DNA TGTGCCAGCAGCGCCGGGGACACCTCCTACGAGCAGTACTTC. Translating it yields CASSAGDTSYEQYF. The J gene is TRBJ2-7, the V gene TRBV7-9; tentative D call: TRBD1 (6 bases). This CDR3 has 14 amino acids. Between the trimmed V and J ends, which lost 5 bases and 0 bases, there was a span of 11 bases. CDR1 is SEHNR, CDR2 FQNEAQ, per germline (reference sequence).

This chain connects TRBV4-2 to TRBJ2-3, with D hard to call. This CDR3 spans 17 amino acids. CDR1 is LGHNA and CDR2 is YNFKEQ in the germline V gene. V lost 3 bases and J 5 bases, leaving 21 bases between the germline ends. The CDR3 coding sequence is TGTGCCAGCAGCCACAGAGGTGGAGAGCTGGCTGAAGATACGCAGTATTTT. Translated: CASSHRGGELAEDTQYF.